These T cell receptor beta chains were read from a single sample in a study of cytomegalovirus exposure and HLA in healthy donors. Measured with immunoSEQ multiplex PCR; TCRdb has only the in-frame clones, and not every one. Altogether about 160,000 clones are present, about nine tenths being singletons, with the ten largest covering under 7%. Sequencing was performed on PBMCs. The receptors here all came from a woman aged 25 to 39 in good health and CMV-seronegative. The CDR3 runs from the conserved cysteine through the conserved F or W. D genes are given only for firm matches. Where a row states a size, it is once, few, many or the class of an expanded clone; other rows omit it.

clone size	V gene	D gene	J gene	CDR3 DNA	CDR3 protein
-	TRBV5-3	TRBD1	TRBJ1-5	TGTGCCAGAAGCTCGGGGACAGGTGGGGAGAGCAATCAGCCCCAGCATTTT	CARSSGTGGESNQPQHF
-	TRBV30	-	TRBJ1-2	TGTGCCTGGAGTATGACCCGGGCCTCCGAGGGGTATGGCTACACCTTC	CAWSMTRASEGYGYTF
few	TRBV4-3	-	TRBJ2-7	TGCGCCAGCAGCCAAGACCTACTAGCAGGGGCTTACGAGCAGTACTTC	CASSQDLLAGAYEQYF
-	TRBV6-6	TRBD1	TRBJ1-5	TGTGCCAGCAGTTACTCAGGGACAGGGAATCAGCCCCAGCATTTT	CASSYSGTGNQPQHF
-	TRBV5-4	TRBD1	TRBJ2-7	TGTGCCAGCAGCCAAGGCCGGGACAGGGGTAACGAGCAGTACTTC	CASSQGRDRGNEQYF
-	TRBV7-6	TRBD1	TRBJ1-5	TGTGCCAGCAGCTTAACCGGGACAGGGGACCAGCCCCAGCATTTT	CASSLTGTGDQPQHF
-	TRBV5-1	-	TRBJ1-2	TGCGCCAGCGGATTAGACGCGGGGAACTATGGCTACACCTTC	CASGLDAGNYGYTF
-	TRBV6-6	-	TRBJ2-1	TGTGCCAGCAGTTACGAGGACAGCTCAAAGGCTCCGTTCTTC	CASSYEDSSKAPFF
-	TRBV4-3	-	TRBJ2-7	TGCGCCAGCAGCCAAGATTCAGGGAACTACGAGCAGTACTTC	CASSQDSGNYEQYF
-	TRBV7-9	TRBD1	TRBJ1-2	TGTGCCAGCAGCAATAACGACAGGGGATCGCAGAGCTATGGCTACACCTTC	CASSNNDRGSQSYGYTF
-	TRBV27	-	TRBJ2-6	TGTGCCAGCAGTTCTCAACCGGGACTCCTGAGCTCTGGGGCCAACGTCCTGACTTTC	CASSSQPGLLSSGANVLTF
-	TRBV11-2	-	TRBJ2-1	TGTGCCAGCAGACTAGCAGGCTCCTACAATGAGCAGTTCTTC	CASRLAGSYNEQFF
-	TRBV29-1	-	TRBJ1-2	TGCAGCGTTGAAGAGCCCCAACAGGGTTGGGTGGGCTATGGCTACACCTTC	CSVEEPQQGWVGYGYTF
-	TRBV7-9	-	TRBJ2-7	TGTGCCAGCAGCTTTCAAGAAGACAGTCCCTACGAGCAGTACTTC	CASSFQEDSPYEQYF
few	TRBV5-1	-	TRBJ1-6	TGCGCCAGCAGCCCAGGACACACAGAAGCGTCACCCCTCCACTTT	CASSPGHTEASPLHF
-	TRBV9	-	TRBJ2-1	TGTGCCAGCAGCTCCCGGAGTGACTCCTACAATGAGCAGTTCTTC	CASSSRSDSYNEQFF
-	TRBV7-7	-	TRBJ2-5	TGTGCCAGCAGCCGGGCCCCACAAGAGACCCAGTACTTC	CASSRAPQETQYF
-	TRBV27	-	TRBJ2-7	TGTGCCAGCAGTTTAGGAGTCACCTACGAGCAGTACTTC	CASSLGVTYEQYF
-	TRBV6-5	-	TRBJ2-7	TGTGCCAGCAGTTACATCTACGAGCAGTACTTC	CASSYIYEQYF
-	TRBV18	TRBD1	TRBJ1-2	TGTGCCAGCTCACTCCTGGGGGACAGCTATGGCTACACCTTC	CASSLLGDSYGYTF
-	TRBV9	-	TRBJ2-2	TGTGCCAGTGCCAAAACGCCGAGGGCAAGCGGGGAGCTGTTTTTT	CASAKTPRASGELFF
-	TRBV28	-	TRBJ2-7	TGTGCCAGCAGTTTACGACGGCAGGGTAGCAACTTC	CASSLRRQGSNF
-	TRBV2	TRBD2	TRBJ2-3	TGTGCCAGCAGTCGCCTAGCGGGAGGCGGGGGAGAAGATACGCAGTATTTT	CASSRLAGGGGEDTQYF
-	TRBV19	-	TRBJ2-3	TGTGCCAGTAGTATGCAGGCCCCAGATACGCAGTATTTT	CASSMQAPDTQYF
-	TRBV19	-	TRBJ2-1	TGTGCCAGTAGAAACGGACTCTTAGGTAGCAATGAGCAGTTCTTC	CASRNGLLGSNEQFF
-	TRBV28	TRBD1	TRBJ2-7	TGTGCCAGCAGTGTCACCGGGACAGGGGGCGCCGAGCAGTACTTC	CASSVTGTGGAEQYF
few	TRBV2	-	TRBJ1-2	TGTGCCAGCAGTCCCTCGGGAGACTATGGCTACACCTTC	CASSPSGDYGYTF
-	TRBV7-6	-	TRBJ2-1	TGTGCCAGCAGCTTGACTGTGACGCCGGAGCAGTTCTTC	CASSLTVTPEQFF
-	TRBV10-1	-	TRBJ2-7	TGCGCCAGCAGTACCCTTGATGGTTCCTACGAGCAGTACTTC	CASSTLDGSYEQYF
-	TRBV4-1	-	TRBJ1-1	TGCGCCAGCAGCCAAGGGGACCGTGAAGCTTTCTTT	CASSQGDREAFF
-	TRBV28	TRBD1	TRBJ1-5	TGTGCCAGCAGCCTGGACAGGGGGCGCAATCAGCCCCAGCATTTT	CASSLDRGRNQPQHF
-	TRBV2	TRBD2	TRBJ2-7	TGTGCCAGCATCAGGACTAGCGGGGGCTCCTACGAGCAGTACTTC	CASIRTSGGSYEQYF
-	TRBV6-5	-	TRBJ1-1	TGTGCCAGCAGTTACTCGACCTTTGGACCGAACACTGAAGCTTTCTTT	CASSYSTFGPNTEAFF
-	TRBV10-3	-	TRBJ2-3	TGTGCCATCAGCCCCCGGGATACGCAGTATTTT	CAISPRDTQYF
once	TRBV6-5	-	TRBJ2-7	TGTGCCAGCAGCAAAAGTAGGGACTACGAGCAGTACTTC	CASSKSRDYEQYF
-	TRBV5-5	-	TRBJ2-7	TGTGCCAGCAGCACTGCCTATGAGCAGTACTTC	CASSTAYEQYF
-	TRBV28	TRBD2	TRBJ2-2	TGTGCCAGCAGTTTAAATCCCCGCGGGAGCGCCGGGGAGCTGTTTTTT	CASSLNPRGSAGELFF
-	TRBV9	TRBD2	TRBJ2-3	TGTGCCAGCAGCAGCAGCGTCCGGGACTACGCGAGCACAGATACGCAGTATTTT	CASSSSVRDYASTDTQYF
-	TRBV5-4	-	TRBJ1-1	TGTGCCAGCAGCTTCATAGGGGAGGACACTGAAGCTTTCTTT	CASSFIGEDTEAFF
-	TRBV5-1	-	TRBJ2-6	TGCGCCAGCAGCATAACAGGGCTAGGGGCCAACGTCCTGACTTTC	CASSITGLGANVLTF
-	TRBV4-3	TRBD1	TRBJ1-2	TGCGCCAGCAGCCGACTGACAGGGTACGATTTTGATGGCTACACCTTC	CASSRLTGYDFDGYTF
-	TRBV18	-	TRBJ1-1	TGTGCCAGCTCTCCCGGCGGGAACACTGAAGCTTTCTTT	CASSPGGNTEAFF